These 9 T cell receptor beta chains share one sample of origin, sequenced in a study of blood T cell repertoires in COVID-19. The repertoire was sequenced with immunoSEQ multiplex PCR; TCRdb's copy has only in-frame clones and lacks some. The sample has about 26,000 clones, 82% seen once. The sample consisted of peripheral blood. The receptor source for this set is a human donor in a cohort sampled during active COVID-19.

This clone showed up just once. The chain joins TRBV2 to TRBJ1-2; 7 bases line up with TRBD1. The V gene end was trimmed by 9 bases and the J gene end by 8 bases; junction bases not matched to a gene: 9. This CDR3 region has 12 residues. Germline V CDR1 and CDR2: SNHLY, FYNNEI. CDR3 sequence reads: CARRQGPGGYTF. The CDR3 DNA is TGTGCCAGAAGACAGGGACCGGGCGGCTACACCTTC.

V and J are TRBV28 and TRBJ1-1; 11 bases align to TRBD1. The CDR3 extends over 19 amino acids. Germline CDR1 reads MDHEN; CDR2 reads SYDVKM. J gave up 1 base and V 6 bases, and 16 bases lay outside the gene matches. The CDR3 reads CASSRVRTGGFSRNTEAFF. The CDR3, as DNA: TGTGCCAGCAGCCGAGTGAGGACAGGGGGCTTTAGTCGGAACACTGAAGCTTTCTTT.

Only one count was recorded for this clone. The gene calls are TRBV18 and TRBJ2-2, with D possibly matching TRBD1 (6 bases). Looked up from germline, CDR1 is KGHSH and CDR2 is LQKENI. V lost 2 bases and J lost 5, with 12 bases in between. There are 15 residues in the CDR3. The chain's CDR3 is CASSPGTSLTGELFF. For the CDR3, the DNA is TGTGCCAGCTCACCAGGGACAAGTCTGACCGGGGAGCTGTTTTTT.

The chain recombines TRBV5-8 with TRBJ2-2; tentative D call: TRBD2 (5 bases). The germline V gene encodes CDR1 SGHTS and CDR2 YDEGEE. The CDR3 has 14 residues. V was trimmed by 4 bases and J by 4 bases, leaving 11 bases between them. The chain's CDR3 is CASSAGLTTGELFF. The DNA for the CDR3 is TGTGCCAGCAGCGCGGGCCTGACCACCGGGGAGCTGTTTTTT.

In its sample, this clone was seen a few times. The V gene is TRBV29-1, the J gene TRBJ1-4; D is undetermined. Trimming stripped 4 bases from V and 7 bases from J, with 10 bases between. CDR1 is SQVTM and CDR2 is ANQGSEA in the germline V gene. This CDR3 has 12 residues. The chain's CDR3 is CSVVWRAEKLFF. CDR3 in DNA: TGCAGCGTTGTCTGGCGGGCTGAAAAACTGTTTTTT.

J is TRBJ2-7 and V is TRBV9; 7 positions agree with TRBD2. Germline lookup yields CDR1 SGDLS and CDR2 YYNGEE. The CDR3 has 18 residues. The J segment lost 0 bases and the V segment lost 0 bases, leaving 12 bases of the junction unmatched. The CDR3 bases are TGTGCCAGCAGCGTAGAATCTAGCGGTCCCGTATTCTCCTACGAGCAGTACTTC. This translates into CASSVESSGPVFSYEQYF.

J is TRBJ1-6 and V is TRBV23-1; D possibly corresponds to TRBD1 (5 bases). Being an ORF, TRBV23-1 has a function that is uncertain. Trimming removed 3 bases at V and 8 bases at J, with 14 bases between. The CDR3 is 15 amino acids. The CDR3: CASSHPGLLDSPLHF. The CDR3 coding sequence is TGCGCCAGCAGTCATCCGGGACTGCTCGATTCACCCCTCCACTTT.

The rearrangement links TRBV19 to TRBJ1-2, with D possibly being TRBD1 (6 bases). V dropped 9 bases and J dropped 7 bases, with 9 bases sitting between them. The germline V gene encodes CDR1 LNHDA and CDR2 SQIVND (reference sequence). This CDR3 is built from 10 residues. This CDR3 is CASEGVGYTF. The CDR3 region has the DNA TGTGCCAGCGAGGGGGTTGGCTACACCTTC.

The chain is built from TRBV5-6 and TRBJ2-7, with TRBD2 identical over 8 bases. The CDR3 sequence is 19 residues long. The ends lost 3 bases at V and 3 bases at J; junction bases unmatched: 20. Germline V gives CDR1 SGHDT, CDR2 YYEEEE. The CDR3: CASSSIMRTSRTTNYEQYF. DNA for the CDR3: TGTGCCAGCAGCTCCATAATGAGGACTAGCAGGACCACAAACTACGAGCAGTACTTC.